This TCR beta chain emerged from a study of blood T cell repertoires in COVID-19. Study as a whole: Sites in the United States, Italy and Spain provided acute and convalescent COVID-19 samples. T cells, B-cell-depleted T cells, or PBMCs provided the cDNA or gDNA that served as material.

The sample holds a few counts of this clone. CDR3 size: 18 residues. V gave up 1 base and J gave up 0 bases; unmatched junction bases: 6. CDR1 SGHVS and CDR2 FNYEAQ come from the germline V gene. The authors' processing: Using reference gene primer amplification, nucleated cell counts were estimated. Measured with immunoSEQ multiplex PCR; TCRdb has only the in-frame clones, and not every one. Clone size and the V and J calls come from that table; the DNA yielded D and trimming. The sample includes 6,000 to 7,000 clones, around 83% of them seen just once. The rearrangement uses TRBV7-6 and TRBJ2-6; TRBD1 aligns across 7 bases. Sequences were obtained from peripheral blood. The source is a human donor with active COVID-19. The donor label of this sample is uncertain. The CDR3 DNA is TGTGCCAGCAGCTTAGTGCCGGGACAGCCCTCTGGGGCCAACGTCCTGACTTTC. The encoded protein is CASSLVPGQPSGANVLTF.